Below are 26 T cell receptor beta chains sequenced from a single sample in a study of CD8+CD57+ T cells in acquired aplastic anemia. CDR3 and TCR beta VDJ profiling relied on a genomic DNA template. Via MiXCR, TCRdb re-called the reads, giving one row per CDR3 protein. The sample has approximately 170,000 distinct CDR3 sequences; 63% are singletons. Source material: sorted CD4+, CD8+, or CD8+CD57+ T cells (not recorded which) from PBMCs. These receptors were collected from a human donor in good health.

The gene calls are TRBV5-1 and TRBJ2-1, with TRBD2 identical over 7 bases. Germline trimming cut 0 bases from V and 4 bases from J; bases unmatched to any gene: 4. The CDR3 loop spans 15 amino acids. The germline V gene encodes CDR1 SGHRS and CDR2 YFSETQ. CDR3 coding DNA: TGCGCCAGCAGCTTGGTTCTAGCGGAGTACAATGAGCAGTTCTTC. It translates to CASSLVLAEYNEQFF.

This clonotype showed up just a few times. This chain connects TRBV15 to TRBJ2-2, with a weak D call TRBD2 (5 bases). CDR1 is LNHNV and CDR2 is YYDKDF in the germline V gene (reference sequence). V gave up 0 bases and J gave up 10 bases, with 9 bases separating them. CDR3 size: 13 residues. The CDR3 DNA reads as TGTGCCACCAGCAGAGACGGGATTGCGGAGCTGTTTTTT. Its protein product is CATSRDGIAELFF.

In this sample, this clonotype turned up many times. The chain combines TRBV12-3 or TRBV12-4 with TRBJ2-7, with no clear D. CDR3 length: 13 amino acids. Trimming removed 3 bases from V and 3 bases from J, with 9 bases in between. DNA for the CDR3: TGTGCCAGCAGTTTTTATCTAAACTACGAGCAGTACTTC. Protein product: CASSFYLNYEQYF.

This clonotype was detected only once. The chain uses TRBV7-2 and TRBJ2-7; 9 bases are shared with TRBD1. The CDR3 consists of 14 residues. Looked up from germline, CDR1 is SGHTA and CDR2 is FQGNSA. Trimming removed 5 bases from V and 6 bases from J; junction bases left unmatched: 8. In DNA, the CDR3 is TGTGCCAGCAGCCCCCAGGGACAGGGTGGCGAGCAGTACTTC. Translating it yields CASSPQGQGGEQYF.

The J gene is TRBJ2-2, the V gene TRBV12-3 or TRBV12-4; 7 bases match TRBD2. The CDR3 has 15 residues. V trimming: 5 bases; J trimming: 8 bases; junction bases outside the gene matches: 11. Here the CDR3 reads CASSSSGRLSGELFF. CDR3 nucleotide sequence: TGTGCCAGCAGTAGTAGCGGGCGCCTATCGGGGGAGCTGTTTTTT.

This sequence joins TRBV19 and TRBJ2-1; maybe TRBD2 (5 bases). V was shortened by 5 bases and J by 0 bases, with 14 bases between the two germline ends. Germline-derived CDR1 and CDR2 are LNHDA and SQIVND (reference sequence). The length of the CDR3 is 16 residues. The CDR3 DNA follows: TGTGCCAGTAGTCCGCGGGCTGTCAGCTCCTACAATGAGCAGTTCTTC. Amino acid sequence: CASSPRAVSSYNEQFF.

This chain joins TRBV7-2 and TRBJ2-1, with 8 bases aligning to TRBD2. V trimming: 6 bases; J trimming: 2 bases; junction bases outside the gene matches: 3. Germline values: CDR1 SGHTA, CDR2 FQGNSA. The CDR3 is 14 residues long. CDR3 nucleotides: TGTGCCAGCAGGGGACTAGGGCCCTACAATGAGCAGTTCTTC. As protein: CASRGLGPYNEQFF.

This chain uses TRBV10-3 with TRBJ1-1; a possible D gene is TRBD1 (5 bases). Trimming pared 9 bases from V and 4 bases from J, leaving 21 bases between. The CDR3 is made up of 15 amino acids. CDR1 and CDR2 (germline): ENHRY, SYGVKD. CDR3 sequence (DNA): TGTGCCATGAGAGACTACCGAGGGGAGTCCACTGAAGCTTTCTTT. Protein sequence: CAMRDYRGESTEAFF.

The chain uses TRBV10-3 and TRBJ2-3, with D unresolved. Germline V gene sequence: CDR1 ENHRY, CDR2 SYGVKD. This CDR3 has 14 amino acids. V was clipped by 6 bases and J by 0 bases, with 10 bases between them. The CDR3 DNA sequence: TGTGCCATCAGGCTAGACCCTAGCACAGATACGCAGTATTTT. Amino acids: CAIRLDPSTDTQYF.

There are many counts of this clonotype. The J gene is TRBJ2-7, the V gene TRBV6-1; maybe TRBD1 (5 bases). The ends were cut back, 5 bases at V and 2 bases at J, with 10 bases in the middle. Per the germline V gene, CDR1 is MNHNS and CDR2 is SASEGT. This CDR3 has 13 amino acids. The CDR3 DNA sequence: TGTGCCAGCAGTTTACGACAGCCCTACGAGCAGTACTTC. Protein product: CASSLRQPYEQYF.

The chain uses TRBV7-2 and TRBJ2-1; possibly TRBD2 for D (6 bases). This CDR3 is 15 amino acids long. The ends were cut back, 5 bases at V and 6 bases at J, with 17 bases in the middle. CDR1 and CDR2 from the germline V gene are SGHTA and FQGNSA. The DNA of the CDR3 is TGTGCCAGCAGCCCCCCGGTGGTGACTAGCAATGAGCAGTTCTTC. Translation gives CASSPPVVTSNEQFF.

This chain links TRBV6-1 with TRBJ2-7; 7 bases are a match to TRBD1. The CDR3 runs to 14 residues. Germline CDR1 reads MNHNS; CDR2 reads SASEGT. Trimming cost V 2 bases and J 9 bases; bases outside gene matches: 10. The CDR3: CASSESRQGTAQYF. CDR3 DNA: TGTGCCAGCAGTGAATCTCGACAGGGTACGGCGCAGTACTTC.

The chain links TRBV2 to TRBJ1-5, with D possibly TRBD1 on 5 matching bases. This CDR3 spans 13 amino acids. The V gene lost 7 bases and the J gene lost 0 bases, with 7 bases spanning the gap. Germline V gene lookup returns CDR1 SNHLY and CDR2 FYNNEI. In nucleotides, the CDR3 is TGTGCCAGCACAGGGTATAGCAATCAGCCCCAGCATTTT. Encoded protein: CASTGYSNQPQHF. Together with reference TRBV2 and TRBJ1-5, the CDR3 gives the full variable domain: EPEVTQTPSHQVTQMGQEVILRCVPISNHLYFYWYRQILGQKVEFLVSFYNNEISEKSEIFDDQFSVERPDGSNFTLKIRSTKLEDSAMYFCASTGYSNQPQHFGDGTRLSIL.

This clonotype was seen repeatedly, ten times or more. The CDR3 protein is CATSRGMGASYEQYF. CDR3 bases: TGTGCCACCAGCAGGGGGATGGGGGCCTCCTACGAGCAGTACTTC. V is TRBV15 and J is TRBJ2-7; TRBD1 is a possible D gene (6 bases). Germline V gives CDR1 LNHNV, CDR2 YYDKDF (reference sequence). The CDR3 sequence is 15 residues long. V was pared by 3 bases and J by 0 bases, with 12 bases between.

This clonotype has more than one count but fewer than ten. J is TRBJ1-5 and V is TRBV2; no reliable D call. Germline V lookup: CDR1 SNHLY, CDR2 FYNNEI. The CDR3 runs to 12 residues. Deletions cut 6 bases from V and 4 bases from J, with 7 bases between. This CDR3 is CASRSLNQPQHF. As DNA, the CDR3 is TGTGCCAGCAGGAGTCTTAATCAGCCCCAGCATTTT.

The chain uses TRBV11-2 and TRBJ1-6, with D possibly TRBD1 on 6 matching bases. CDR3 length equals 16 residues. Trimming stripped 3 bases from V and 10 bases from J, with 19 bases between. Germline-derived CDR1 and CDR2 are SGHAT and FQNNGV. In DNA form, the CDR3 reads TGTGCCAGCAGCTTGTGGCAGGGGATAGTTGGGTCACCCCTCCACTTT. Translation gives CASSLWQGIVGSPLHF.

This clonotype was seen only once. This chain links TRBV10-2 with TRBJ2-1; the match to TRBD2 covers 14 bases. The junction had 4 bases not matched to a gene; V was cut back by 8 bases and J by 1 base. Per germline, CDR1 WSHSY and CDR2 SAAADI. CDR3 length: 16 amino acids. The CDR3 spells CASLGLAGDSYNEQFF. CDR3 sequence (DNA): TGCGCCAGCCTGGGACTAGCGGGGGATTCCTACAATGAGCAGTTCTTC.

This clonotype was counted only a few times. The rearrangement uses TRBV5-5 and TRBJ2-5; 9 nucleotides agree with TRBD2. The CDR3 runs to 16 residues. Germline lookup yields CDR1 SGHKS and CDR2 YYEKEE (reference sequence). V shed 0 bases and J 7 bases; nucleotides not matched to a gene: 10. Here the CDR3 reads CASSLELAGRVRTQYF. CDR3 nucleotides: TGTGCCAGCAGCTTGGAACTAGCGGGCCGAGTAAGGACCCAGTACTTC. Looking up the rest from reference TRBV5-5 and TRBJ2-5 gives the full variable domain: DAGVTQSPTHLIKTRGQQVTLRCSPISGHKSVSWYQQVLGQGPQFIFQYYEKEERGRGNFPDRFSARQFPNYSSELNVNALLLGDSALYLCASSLELAGRVRTQYFGPGTRLLVL.

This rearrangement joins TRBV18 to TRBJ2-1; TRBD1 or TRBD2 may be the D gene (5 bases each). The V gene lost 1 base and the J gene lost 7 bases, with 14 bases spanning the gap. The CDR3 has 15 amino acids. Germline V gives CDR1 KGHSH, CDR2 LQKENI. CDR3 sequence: CASSPQDGAGNEQFF. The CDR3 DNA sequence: TGTGCCAGCTCACCACAGGACGGGGCGGGTAATGAGCAGTTCTTC.

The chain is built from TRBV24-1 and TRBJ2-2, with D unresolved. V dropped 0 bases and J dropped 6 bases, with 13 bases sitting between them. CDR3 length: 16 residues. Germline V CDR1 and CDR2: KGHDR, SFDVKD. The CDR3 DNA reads TGTGCCACCAGTGATTTGCAGGCAGGCCTGGCCGGGGAGCTGTTTTTT. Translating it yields CATSDLQAGLAGELFF.

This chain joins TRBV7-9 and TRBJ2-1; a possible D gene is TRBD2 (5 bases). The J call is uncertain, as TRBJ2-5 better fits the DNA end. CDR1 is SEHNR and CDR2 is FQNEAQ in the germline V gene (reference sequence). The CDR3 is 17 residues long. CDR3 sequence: CASSVGGLAGVQETQYF. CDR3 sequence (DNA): TGTGCCAGCAGCGTAGGAGGACTGGCGGGTGTCCAAGAGACCCAGTACTTC.

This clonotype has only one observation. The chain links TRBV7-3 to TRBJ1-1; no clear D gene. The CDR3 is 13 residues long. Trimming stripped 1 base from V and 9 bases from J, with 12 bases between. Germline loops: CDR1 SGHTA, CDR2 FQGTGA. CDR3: CASSLNQRDKAFF. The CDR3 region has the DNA TGTGCCAGCAGCTTAAACCAGCGAGATAAAGCTTTCTTT.

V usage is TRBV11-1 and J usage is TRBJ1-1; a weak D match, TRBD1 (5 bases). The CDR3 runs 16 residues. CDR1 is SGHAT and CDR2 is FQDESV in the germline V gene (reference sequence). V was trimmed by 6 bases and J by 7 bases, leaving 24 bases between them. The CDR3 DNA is TGTGCCAGCAGAAGACAAAGTAGGGGCTCGGTTGGTGAAGCTTTCTTT. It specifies CASRRQSRGSVGEAFF.

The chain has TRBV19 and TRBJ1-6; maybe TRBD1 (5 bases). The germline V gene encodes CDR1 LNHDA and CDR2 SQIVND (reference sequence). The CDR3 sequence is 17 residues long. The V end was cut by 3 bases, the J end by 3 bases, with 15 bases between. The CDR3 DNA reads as TGTGCCAGTAGTATGGGTAGAAAAGGGGTCTATAATTCACCCCTCCACTTT. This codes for CASSMGRKGVYNSPLHF.

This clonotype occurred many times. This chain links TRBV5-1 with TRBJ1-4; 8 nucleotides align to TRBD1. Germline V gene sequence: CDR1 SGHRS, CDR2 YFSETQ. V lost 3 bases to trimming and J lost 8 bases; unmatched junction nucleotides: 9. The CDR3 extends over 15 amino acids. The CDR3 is CASSSWDRKDEKLFF. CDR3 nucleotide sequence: TGCGCCAGCAGCTCCTGGGACAGGAAGGACGAAAAACTGTTTTTT.

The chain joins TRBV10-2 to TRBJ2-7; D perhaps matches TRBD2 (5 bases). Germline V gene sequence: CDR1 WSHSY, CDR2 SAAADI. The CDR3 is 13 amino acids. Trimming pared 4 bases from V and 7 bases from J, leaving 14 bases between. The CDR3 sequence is CASSASPTGEQYF. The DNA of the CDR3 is TGCGCCAGCAGTGCGAGCCCTACGGGGGAGCAGTACTTC.